The text below deals with one T cell receptor (beta chain). Its antigen is not identified. The sample belongs to a study of cytomegalovirus exposure and HLA in healthy donors. Whole-study findings and limits: Previous analysis showed most TCR beta V segments were productive about 87% or about 30% of the time. Cytomegalovirus-associated TCR beta chains were listed, numbering 150 to 200. Researchers reported in a later analysis that a missense DCLRE1C variant was tied to TCR beta V- and J-gene trimming.

Germline V lookup: CDR1 LGHNA, CDR2 YNFKEQ. V was clipped by 0 bases and J by 5 bases; unmatched bases: 10. This CDR3 is 19 amino acids long. This PCR relied on a set of 60 Vbeta primers and 13 Jbeta primers. Only in-frame clones appear in the TCRdb table, and some are missing; sequencing was by immunoSEQ multiplex PCR. Among 180,000 or so clones, roughly 9.5% were seen once, and the ten largest hold roughly 1.3%. The chain has TRBV4-2 and TRBJ2-1; 13 bases are a match to TRBD2. This TCR came from a woman in her 30s in good health and CMV-seropositive. The material sequenced was PBMCs. The CDR3 region is CASSQDDGLAGAQDNEQFF. CDR3 coding DNA: TGTGCCAGCAGCCAAGATGACGGACTAGCGGGAGCCCAGGACAATGAGCAGTTCTTC.